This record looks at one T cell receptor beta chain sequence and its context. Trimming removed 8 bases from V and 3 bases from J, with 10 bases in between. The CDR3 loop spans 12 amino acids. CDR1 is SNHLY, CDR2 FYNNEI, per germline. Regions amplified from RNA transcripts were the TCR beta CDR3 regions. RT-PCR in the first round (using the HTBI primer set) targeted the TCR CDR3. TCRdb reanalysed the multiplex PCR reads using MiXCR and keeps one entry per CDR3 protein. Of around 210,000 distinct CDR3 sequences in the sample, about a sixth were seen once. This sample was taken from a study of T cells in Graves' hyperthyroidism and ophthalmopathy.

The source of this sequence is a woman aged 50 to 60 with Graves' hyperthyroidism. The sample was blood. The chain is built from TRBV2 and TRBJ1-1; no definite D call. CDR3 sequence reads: CASATADTEAFF. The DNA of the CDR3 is TGTGCCAGCGCGACGGCTGACACTGAAGCTTTCTTT. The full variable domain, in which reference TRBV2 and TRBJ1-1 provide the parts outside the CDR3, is EPEVTQTPSHQVTQMGQEVILRCVPISNHLYFYWYRQILGQKVEFLVSFYNNEISEKSEIFDDQFSVERPDGSNFTLKIRSTKLEDSAMYFCASATADTEAFFGQGTRLTVV.